This T cell receptor beta chain was observed in a study of blood T cell repertoires in COVID-19. Study summary: Collection of acute and convalescent COVID-19 samples took place in the United States, Italy and Spain. T cells, B-cell-depleted T cells, or PBMCs supplied cDNA or gDNA.

The germline V gene has CDR1 SGHTA and CDR2 FQGNSA. The CDR3 extends over 14 amino acids. V lost 5 bases, J lost 7 bases, and 17 bases lay in between. In the source study's methods: Estimation of nucleated cell counts relied on the amplification of reference gene primers. TCRdb keeps only in-frame clones here, not all; method: immunoSEQ multiplex PCR. V, J and clone size reflect that table, while D and trimming were determined from the DNA. The profile shows more than 35,000 clones, roughly 80% of them singletons. This chain uses TRBV7-2 with TRBJ1-2; the D gene is possibly TRBD1 (5 bases). This sequence was found in a man in his sixties or seventies with acute or convalescent COVID-19. The sample comprised peripheral blood. Here the CDR3 DNA reads TGTGCCAGCAGCCCCAGGGCTCTCGCAAGTGGCTACACCTTC. Amino acids: CASSPRALASGYTF.